Listed below are T cell receptor beta chains from one sample, sequenced in a study of T cells in Graves' hyperthyroidism and ophthalmopathy. Each CDR3 protein gets one entry after TCRdb re-called the multiplex PCR reads with MiXCR. The data hold 350,000 or so distinct CDR3 sequences, with over 20% observed a single time. Sample: blood. Source of these receptors: a woman aged 50 to 60 with Graves' hyperthyroidism. Both conserved end residues are part of each CDR3. A D gene is named only where the DNA matches it firmly. The size field is filled for only some rows; it gives once, few, many or a size class.

abundance	v_gene	d_gene	j_gene	CDR3nt	CDR3aa
few	TRBV27	TRBD2	TRBJ2-1	TGTGCCAGCAGTCCCGGGACTAGCGGGGGGGCGAATGAGCAGTTCTTC	CASSPGTSGGANEQFF
-	TRBV7-2	TRBD1	TRBJ2-7	TGCGCCAGCAGCTTGTCCCCTGGGACAGGGGACTACGAGCAGTACTTC	CASSLSPGTGDYEQYF
many	TRBV6-1	TRBD2	TRBJ2-3	TGTGCCAGCAGTTCCCGAGCCTTAGCGGGGGGGACGTCAGATACGCAGTATTTT	CASSSRALAGGTSDTQYF
many	TRBV7-6	-	TRBJ2-2	TGTGCCAGCAGCTTCCCGAACACCGGGGAGCTGTTTTTT	CASSFPNTGELFF
many	TRBV7-8	-	TRBJ1-4	TGTGCCAGCAGCCCCGTCCAGACAACTAATGAAAAACTGTTTTTT	CASSPVQTTNEKLFF
many	TRBV7-3	TRBD2	TRBJ2-2	TGTGCCAGCAGCTTAAATGTGGCTAGCGGGAGTACCGGGGAGCTGTTTTTT	CASSLNVASGSTGELFF
few	TRBV4-1	TRBD2	TRBJ2-4	TGCGCCAGCAGCCAAGGACTAGCGGGAGATAACATTCAGTACTTC	CASSQGLAGDNIQYF
few	TRBV6-5	-	TRBJ1-4	TGTGCCAGCAGTTACGTCGGAACAGGGAATGAAAAACTGTTTTTT	CASSYVGTGNEKLFF
many	TRBV20-1	-	TRBJ2-4	TGCAGTGCTCGAAGGAGCAACATTCAGTACTTC	CSARRSNIQYF
-	TRBV2	TRBD1	TRBJ1-2	TGTGCCAGCAGTTTGGACGGACAGGGATGGAGCTATGGCTACACCTTC	CASSLDGQGWSYGYTF
-	TRBV6-1	-	TRBJ2-7	TGTGCCAGCACCAGGGGGGACGGAGCCTACGAGCAGTACTTC	CASTRGDGAYEQYF
many	TRBV5-5	-	TRBJ1-1	TGTGCCAGCAGCCCCCTGGTTGGTGAAGCTTTCTTT	CASSPLVGEAFF
few	TRBV5-8	TRBD1	TRBJ1-4	TGTGCCAGCAGCTTAAACAGGGGGCGTGAAAAACTGTTTTTT	CASSLNRGREKLFF
few	TRBV18	-	TRBJ1-1	TGTGCCAGCTCACCACCAGCCCGGGTCACTGAAGCTTTCTTT	CASSPPARVTEAFF
-	TRBV12-3/TRBV12-4	-	TRBJ2-7	TGTGCCAGCAGTTTCGCCGGGACCAAATACGAGCAGTACTTC	CASSFAGTKYEQYF
many	TRBV20-1	-	TRBJ1-5	TGCAGTGCTAGTCGGGGAAGGAATCAGCCCCAGCATTTT	CSASRGRNQPQHF
many	TRBV5-6	TRBD1	TRBJ2-7	TGTGCCAGCAGCCGCACCCGGGACAGGGGGCGAAACGAGCAGTACTTC	CASSRTRDRGRNEQYF
many	TRBV5-1	-	TRBJ2-1	TGCGCCAGCAGCCAAGACACCAAAAATGAGCAGTTCTTC	CASSQDTKNEQFF